This record looks at one TCR beta chain sequence and its context. Its antigen is not known. The sample originates from a study of cytomegalovirus exposure and HLA in healthy donors. Unrecorded immune exposure was likely among donors, who were nominally healthy when sampled. Study-level findings and limits: A later analysis appeared to link common viral pathogens to several of the most significant clusters. The classifier reportedly diagnosed cytomegalovirus status with high specificity and sensitivity. The study labeled fewer than 200 TCR beta chains cytomegalovirus-associated.

The PCR had 60 Vbeta and 13 Jbeta primers. TCRdb's table, derived via immunoSEQ multiplex PCR, lists solely in-frame clones and lacks some. The data show under 200,000 clones, roughly 71% seen once. Germline CDR1 SGHAT, CDR2 FQNNGV. This CDR3 is 17 amino acids long. V gave up 5 bases and J gave up 1 base; unmatched junction bases: 5. The sample was PBMCs. This receptor was taken from a male donor in good health and CMV-seropositive. The chain is built from TRBV11-2 and TRBJ2-1, with 13 bases matching TRBD2. The CDR3 DNA follows: TGTGCCAGCAGCCCCTCGACTAGCGGGGGGTCCTACAATGAGCAGTTCTTC. Protein: CASSPSTSGGSYNEQFF.